A single sample is the source of the 7 T cell receptor beta chains below, sequenced in a study of control samples from healthy donors and cancer patients. Measured with immunoSEQ multiplex PCR; TCRdb has only the in-frame clones, and not every one. The data hold about 98,000 clones, with under 95% observed a single time. The sample was blood. These receptors all come from a woman aged 18-30 years in good health.

This chain connects TRBV2 to TRBJ2-5; maybe TRBD2 (5 bases). There are 14 residues in the CDR3. Germline V gene lookup returns CDR1 SNHLY and CDR2 FYNNEI. The V end lost 10 bases, the J end lost 2 bases, and 17 bases lay between the germline ends. CDR3 region: CATTSGMGQETQYF. The CDR3 region has the DNA TGTGCCACTACCTCGGGGATGGGACAAGAGACCCAGTACTTC.

This chain links TRBV28 with TRBJ1-1; weak D call: TRBD1 (6 bases). There are 13 residues in the CDR3. In germline, CDR1 is MDHEN, CDR2 SYDVKM. Trimming left V 7 bases short and J 0 bases short, with 9 bases between. CDR3 sequence: CASTGVMNTEAFF. Here the CDR3 DNA reads TGTGCCAGCACAGGGGTAATGAACACTGAAGCTTTCTTT.

The J gene is TRBJ2-1, the V gene TRBV19, with D possibly matching TRBD2 (7 bases). This CDR3 contains 16 residues. Germline lookup yields CDR1 LNHDA and CDR2 SQIVND (reference sequence). The V end was cut by 3 bases, the J end by 0 bases, with 12 bases between. The CDR3 DNA sequence: TGTGCCAGTAGTATTATGGGGGGGGCCTCCTACAATGAGCAGTTCTTC. Encoded protein: CASSIMGGASYNEQFF.

V gene TRBV19 combines with J gene TRBJ1-6; perhaps TRBD1 as D (5 bases). Germline V lookup: CDR1 LNHDA, CDR2 SQIVND (reference sequence). The CDR3 is 16 residues long. With 1 base removed from V and 6 bases from J, the gap between germline ends came to 13 bases. CDR3: CASSIVETAVNSPLHF. The CDR3, as DNA: TGTGCCAGTAGTATAGTAGAGACAGCGGTTAATTCACCCCTCCACTTT.

The chain has TRBV29-1 and TRBJ1-1; D is possibly TRBD1 (5 bases). V was cut by 5 bases and J by 5 bases, with 9 bases left in between. In germline, CDR1 is SQVTM, CDR2 ANQGSEA. The CDR3 totals 11 residues. The CDR3 reads CSVRGGTEAFF. In nucleotides, the CDR3 is TGCAGCGTTCGGGGCGGAACTGAAGCTTTCTTT.

The rearrangement links TRBV28 to TRBJ1-5; no firm D call. Per the germline V gene, CDR1 is MDHEN and CDR2 is SYDVKM. Trimming removed 3 bases at V and 3 bases at J, with 9 bases between. The CDR3 is 14 amino acids. CDR3 in amino acids: CASSLSSYNQPQHF. CDR3 DNA: TGTGCCAGCAGTTTGAGCAGCTACAATCAGCCCCAGCATTTT.

The chain employs TRBV10-2 and TRBJ2-3, with 15 bases matching TRBD2. With 5 bases clipped from V and 4 bases from J, the junction kept 7 bases outside the gene matches. CDR1 is WSHSY and CDR2 is SAAADI in the germline V gene. The CDR3 has 17 amino acids. The CDR3 here is CASSRTSGGAVADTQYF. The CDR3 nucleotides read TGCGCCAGCAGTCGGACTAGCGGGGGGGCGGTGGCAGATACGCAGTATTTT.